This entry lists 22 T cell receptor beta chains sequenced from one sample in a study of Ad26.COV2.S vaccination and SARS-CoV-2 variants. Sample treatment: roughly 20 received Ad26.COV2.S at low or high dose, single or two shots; several received placebo; per-sample allocation not given. Sampling occurred on day 63 after the first vaccine or placebo injection. The method was immunoSEQ multiplex PCR; TCRdb's version includes in-frame clones alone and lacks a portion of them. The data contain more than 300,000 clones, approximately 80% of them singletons. Here the sequenced sample was peripheral blood, taken in a trial of Ad26.COV2.S vaccine versus placebo. The receptors originated from a person aged 18-60 years who received the Ad26.COV2.S COVID-19 vaccine or a placebo.

The chain recombines TRBV7-3 with TRBJ1-1; the match to TRBD1 covers 7 bases. There are 15 residues in the CDR3. Germline V gives CDR1 SGHTA, CDR2 FQGTGA. V gave up 4 bases and J gave up 1 base; unmatched junction bases: 6. Here the CDR3 reads CASSSTGKSNTEAFF. CDR3 nucleotide sequence: TGTGCCAGCAGCTCGACAGGGAAATCGAACACTGAAGCTTTCTTT.

The V call is TRBV5-4, the J call TRBJ2-5; D remains ambiguous. Trimming removed 3 bases from V and 4 bases from J, with 7 bases in between. The CDR3 totals 12 residues. CDR1 SGHNT and CDR2 YYREEE come from the germline V gene (reference sequence). CDR3 protein: CASSSPRETQYF. The CDR3 DNA reads TGTGCCAGCAGCTCCCCTCGAGAGACCCAGTACTTC.

The chain has TRBV6-1 and TRBJ2-1, with D possibly TRBD2 on 6 matching bases. The CDR3 length is 15 residues. Germline V CDR1 and CDR2: MNHNS, SASEGT. The V and J ends lost 2 bases and 6 bases respectively, with 14 bases between them. The CDR3 DNA reads TGTGCCAGCAGTGAACTGGGGGGTGGTAGCAATGAGCAGTTCTTC. Protein: CASSELGGGSNEQFF.

This chain uses TRBV7-8 with TRBJ1-4; 8 positions match TRBD1. Germline V lookup: CDR1 SGHVS, CDR2 FQNEAQ. The V gene end was trimmed by 4 bases and the J gene end by 0 bases; junction bases not matched to a gene: 4. The CDR3 has 16 residues. CDR3 DNA sequence: TGTGCCAGCAGCTCAGGGGGCTATGCAACTAATGAAAAACTGTTTTTT. Translated, it gives CASSSGGYATNEKLFF. Full variable domain (remainder filled in from reference TRBV7-8 and TRBJ1-4): GAGVSQSPRYKVAKRGQDVALRCDPISGHVSLFWYQQALGQGPEFLTYFQNEAQLDKSGLPSDRFFAERPEGSVSTLKIQRTQQEDSAVYLCASSSGGYATNEKLFFGSGTQLSVL.

The CDR3, as DNA: TGTGCCAGCAGCTTGGGCATGCTTAACTATGGCTACACCTTC. The encoded protein is CASSLGMLNYGYTF. V is TRBV7-9 and J is TRBJ1-2; D gene ambiguous. V lost 3 bases to trimming and J lost 1 base, with 9 bases between them. Per germline, CDR1 SEHNR and CDR2 FQNEAQ (reference sequence). The CDR3 consists of 14 residues.

The chain employs TRBV11-3 and TRBJ2-2; TRBD2 aligns across 16 bases. V was pared by 4 bases and J by 5 bases, with 4 bases of the junction left unmatched. Germline V gives CDR1 SGHNT, CDR2 YENEEA. This CDR3 contains 17 residues. CDR3 residues: CASSSGTSGGDTGELFF. CDR3 DNA sequence: TGTGCCAGCAGCTCCGGGACTAGCGGGGGGGATACCGGGGAGCTGTTTTTT.

The table lists this clone with many counts. This chain links TRBV18 with TRBJ1-6, with D maybe TRBD1 (6 bases). The CDR3 spans 16 residues. Germline assignment: CDR1 KGHSH and CDR2 LQKENI. Between the trimmed V and J ends, which lost 4 bases and 5 bases, there was a span of 15 bases. CDR3 protein: CASSRGGTTDNSPLHF. The CDR3 coding sequence is TGTGCCAGCTCACGGGGGGGGACAACGGATAATTCACCCCTCCACTTT.

The V call is TRBV19, the J call TRBJ2-7; tentatively, D is TRBD1 or TRBD2 (5 bases each). V dropped 3 bases and J dropped 2 bases, with 20 bases sitting between them. The CDR3 runs 17 residues. Germline V lookup: CDR1 LNHDA, CDR2 SQIVND (reference sequence). DNA for the CDR3: TGTGCCAGTAGTATGCAAATTGTTTGGGACGGAACCTACGAGCAGTACTTC. It yields the protein CASSMQIVWDGTYEQYF.

CDR3 loop: CASSGLPQGASGYTF. CDR3 nucleotide sequence: TGTGCCAGCAGTGGACTCCCCCAGGGGGCGAGTGGCTACACCTTC. The rearrangement joins TRBV25-1 to TRBJ1-2, with TRBD1 matching over 8 bases. Germline values: CDR1 MGHDK, CDR2 SYGVNS. The CDR3 spans 15 residues. Unmatched junction bases numbered 11, after V lost 4 bases and J lost 7 bases.

This clone was recorded only once. This chain joins TRBV5-6 and TRBJ2-7, with 7 bases identical to TRBD2. The length of the CDR3 is 14 residues. With 4 bases clipped from V and 2 bases from J, the junction kept 6 bases outside the gene matches. Germline CDR1 reads SGHDT; CDR2 reads YYEEEE. The CDR3 nucleotides are TGTGCCAGCAGCCGAAGCGGGGCGACCTACGAGCAGTACTTC. It codes for CASSRSGATYEQYF.

V gene TRBV3-1 (or the pseudogene TRBV3-2) combines with J gene TRBJ1-1; unclear D gene. This CDR3 has 12 amino acids. Germline loops: CDR1 LGHDT, CDR2 YNNKEL (reference sequence). Trimming took 7 bases from V and 0 from J, leaving 6 bases between them. The CDR3 loop is CASNYMNTEAFF. In DNA, the CDR3 is TGTGCCAGCAACTACATGAACACTGAAGCTTTCTTT.

The gene calls are TRBV4-1 and TRBJ2-2; maybe TRBD1 (6 bases). This CDR3 is 13 amino acids long. V lost 10 bases and J 0 bases, leaving 9 bases between the germline ends. In germline, CDR1 is MGHRA, CDR2 YSYEKL. The CDR3, as DNA: TGCGCCACCGGGGACACGAACACCGGGGAGCTGTTTTTT. This codes for CATGDTNTGELFF.

The chain carries TRBV29-1 and TRBJ1-1; D may be TRBD1 (6 bases). The V gene's germline CDR1 is SQVTM and CDR2 ANQGSEA. The CDR3 sequence is 13 residues long. The germline V and J ends were trimmed by 5 bases and 0 bases, with 10 bases remaining between them. CDR3 nucleotides: TGCAGCGTTCCAACAGGGATGAACACTGAAGCTTTCTTT. Its protein product is CSVPTGMNTEAFF.

This clone was detected only a few times. V is TRBV5-1 and J is TRBJ2-7, with D perhaps matching TRBD1 (7 bases). Germline lookup yields CDR1 SGHRS and CDR2 YFSETQ. The CDR3 loop spans 14 amino acids. The ends were cut back, 4 bases at V and 5 bases at J, with 16 bases in the middle. The CDR3 is CASSRDSPGDEQYF. DNA of the CDR3: TGCGCCAGCAGCCGGGACAGCCCGGGGGACGAGCAGTACTTC.

This clone appeared a few times. The V and J genes are TRBV19 and TRBJ1-5; 7 positions agree with TRBD1. V lost 6 bases to trimming and J lost 7 bases; unmatched junction nucleotides: 9. CDR3 length: 14 amino acids. From germline, CDR1 is LNHDA and CDR2 SQIVND (reference sequence). CDR3 residues: CASSRQGGGQPQHF. CDR3 DNA sequence: TGTGCCAGTAGCCGACAGGGCGGAGGACAGCCCCAGCATTTT.

The chain links TRBV3-1 (or the pseudogene TRBV3-2) to TRBJ2-3; D unclear. The CDR3 sequence is 13 residues long. V lost 3 bases, J lost 4 bases, and 8 bases lay in between. Germline V gene sequence: CDR1 LGHDT, CDR2 YNNKEL (reference sequence). This chain's CDR3 is CASSQSNPDTQYF. The CDR3 DNA follows: TGTGCCAGCAGCCAGTCAAATCCAGATACGCAGTATTTT.

The genes are TRBV9 and TRBJ2-1; perhaps TRBD2 as D (6 bases). Germline CDR1 is SGDLS and CDR2 is YYNGEE. The CDR3 spans 14 residues. The germline V and J ends were trimmed by 0 bases and 7 bases, with 11 bases remaining between them. The CDR3 reads CASSVGVSGNEQFF. The CDR3 bases are TGTGCCAGCAGCGTAGGGGTTAGCGGAAATGAGCAGTTCTTC. The full variable domain, its missing parts supplied by reference TRBV9 and TRBJ2-1, is DSGVTQTPKHLITATGQRVTLRCSPRSGDLSVYWYQQSLDQGLQFLIQYYNGEERAKGNILERFSAQQFPDLHSELNLSSLELGDSALYFCASSVGVSGNEQFFGPGTRLTVL.

This rearrangement joins TRBV5-1 to TRBJ1-1, with D unresolved. The CDR3 runs to 13 residues. V lost 4 bases and J lost 0, with 7 bases in between. Germline lookup yields CDR1 SGHRS and CDR2 YFSETQ. The CDR3 DNA reads as TGCGCCAGCAGCCAGGAGATGAACACTGAAGCTTTCTTT. Protein sequence: CASSQEMNTEAFF. Full variable domain (rest looked up from reference TRBV5-1 and TRBJ1-1): KAGVTQTPRYLIKTRGQQVTLSCSPISGHRSVSWYQQTPGQGLQFLFEYFSETQRNKGNFPGRFSGRQFSNSRSEMNVSTLELGDSALYLCASSQEMNTEAFFGQGTRLTVV.

This chain links TRBV19 with TRBJ2-3; D possibly corresponds to TRBD2 (5 bases). V dropped 0 bases and J dropped 2 bases, with 9 bases sitting between them. Germline assignment: CDR1 LNHDA and CDR2 SQIVND (reference sequence). The CDR3 has 15 residues. CDR3 nucleotides: TGTGCCAGTAGTATAGAAGGGAGATCCACAGATACGCAGTATTTT. It is translated as CASSIEGRSTDTQYF.

The CDR3 reads CASRFPQWPDRGGNSPLHF. The CDR3 DNA sequence: TGTGCAAGTCGCTTCCCTCAGTGGCCTGACAGGGGAGGTAATTCACCCCTCCACTTT. The chain uses TRBV12-2 and TRBJ1-6; TRBD1 is the table's D call, not checked against the DNA. TRBV12-2 is noted as a pseudogene. This CDR3 contains 19 residues.

The chain combines TRBV6-5 with TRBJ2-5, with 10 bases identical to TRBD2. This CDR3 is built from 15 residues. CDR1 is MNHEY, CDR2 SVGAGI, per germline. The junction had 6 bases not matched to a gene; V was cut back by 6 bases and J by 2 bases. This CDR3 is CASRSLGLAQETQYF. The CDR3 coding sequence is TGTGCCAGCAGATCCTTGGGACTAGCGCAAGAGACCCAGTACTTC.

The chain joins TRBV7-3 to TRBJ1-6; D is unresolved. V was pared by 4 bases and J by 7 bases, with 8 bases between. This CDR3 has 13 amino acids. Germline assignment: CDR1 SGHTA and CDR2 FQGTGA. DNA of the CDR3: TGTGCCAGCAGCTCCCAACCCAATTCACCCCTCCACTTT. It translates to CASSSQPNSPLHF. The full variable domain, rest sourced from reference TRBV7-3 and TRBJ1-6, is GAGVSQTPSNKVTEKGKYVELRCDPISGHTALYWYRQSLGQGPEFLIYFQGTGAADDSGLPNDRFFAVRPEGSVSTLKIQRTERGDSAVYLCASSSQPNSPLHFGNGTRLTVT.